This TCR beta chain came from a study of T cell responses to AZD1222 COVID-19 vaccine. Germline V gene sequence: CDR1 SQVTM, CDR2 ANQGSEA. Trimming left V 0 bases short and J 1 base short, with 5 bases between. This CDR3 is 13 amino acids long. Sequencing used immunoSEQ multiplex PCR; TCRdb keeps in-frame clones, though not all of them. The repertoire includes 100,000 to 120,000 clones, roughly nine tenths of them detected once, and 3.2% sits in the top ten. In this sample, this clone turned up once. Sequenced material: peripheral blood, taken on day 0 of AZD1222 vaccination. The J gene is TRBJ2-3, the V gene TRBV29-1; D unclear. This clonotype was sampled from an adult in good health. The CDR3 spells CSVEDPGTDTQYF. Here the CDR3 DNA reads TGCAGCGTTGAAGATCCAGGCACAGATACGCAGTATTTT.